This record covers a single T cell receptor (beta chain). No antigen is known for it. One base away there is no much larger clone; base qualities are not given. The method behind the library was the immunoSEQ multiplex PCR assay. TCRdb limited this immuneACCESS table to in-frame rearrangements with V and J called. A share of clones is missing; checked studies link under half to unresolved V genes, and the rest is unexplained. The sample table records about 64,000 clones; 86% of these occur just once. The top ten hold about 4.9% of the sample. The data are from a study of technical replicates of blood from a few donors (dated 2017 in TCRdb). As encoded in the germline V gene, CDR1 is SGHVS while CDR2 is FNYEAQ. CDR3 length: 14 amino acids, cysteine to phenylalanine. Only CDR3 DNA remains: 42 bases, in frame from the first base. V is cut by 4 bases and J by 2 bases, and the space between the germline ends is 11 bases.

Sequenced input: PBMCs. The receptor was isolated from a human donor in good health. Some clones in this sample may be carry-over from other donors' samples. Here the chain combines TRBV7-6 and TRBJ2-5, with TRBD2 as a weak D call on 5 bases. CDR3 loop: CASSWESGQETQYF. At the DNA level, the sequence is TGTGCCAGCAGCTGGGAGAGTGGGCAAGAGACCCAGTACTTC.